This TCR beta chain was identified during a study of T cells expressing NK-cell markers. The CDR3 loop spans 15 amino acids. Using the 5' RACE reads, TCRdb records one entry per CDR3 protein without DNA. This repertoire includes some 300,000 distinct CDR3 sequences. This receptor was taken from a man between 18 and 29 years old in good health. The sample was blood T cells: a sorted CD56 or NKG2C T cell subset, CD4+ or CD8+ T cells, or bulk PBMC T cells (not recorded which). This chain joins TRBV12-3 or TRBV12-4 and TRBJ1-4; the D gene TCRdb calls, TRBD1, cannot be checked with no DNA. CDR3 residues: CASSLMGTGNEKLFF.